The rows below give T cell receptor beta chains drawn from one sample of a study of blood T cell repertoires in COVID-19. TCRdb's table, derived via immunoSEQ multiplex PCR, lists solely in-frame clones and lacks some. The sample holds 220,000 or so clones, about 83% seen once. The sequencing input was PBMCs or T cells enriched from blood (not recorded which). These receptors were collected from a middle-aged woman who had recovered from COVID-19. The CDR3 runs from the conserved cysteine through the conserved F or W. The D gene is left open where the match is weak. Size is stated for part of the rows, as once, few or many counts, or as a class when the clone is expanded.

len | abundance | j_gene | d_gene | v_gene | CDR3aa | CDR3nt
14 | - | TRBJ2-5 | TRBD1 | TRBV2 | CASGSRTGPWTQYF | TGTGCCAGCGGTTCTCGGACAGGGCCTTGGACCCAGTACTTC
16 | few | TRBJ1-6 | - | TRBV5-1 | CASSTNPAGSNSPLHF | TGCGCCAGCAGCACTAACCCCGCGGGGTCCAATTCACCCCTCCACTTT
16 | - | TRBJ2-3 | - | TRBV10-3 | CAISESSVRGTDTQYF | TGTGCCATCAGTGAGTCGAGTGTTCGGGGGACAGATACGCAGTATTTT
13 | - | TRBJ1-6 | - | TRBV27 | CASSLTVNSPLHF | TGTGCCAGCAGTTTGACAGTTAATTCACCCCTCCACTTT
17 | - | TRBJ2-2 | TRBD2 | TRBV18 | CASSPTRAGAAAGELFF | TGTGCCAGCTCACCAACGAGAGCGGGAGCGGCCGCCGGGGAGCTGTTTTTT
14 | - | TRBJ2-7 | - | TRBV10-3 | CAIGGNARAYEQYF | TGTGCCATCGGGGGGAACGCCCGTGCCTACGAGCAGTACTTC
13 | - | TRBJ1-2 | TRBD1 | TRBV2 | CASSGDRGLGYTF | TGTGCCAGCAGCGGGGACAGGGGGCTTGGCTACACCTTC
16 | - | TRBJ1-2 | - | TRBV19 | CASSIERRSGTHGYTF | TGTGCCAGTAGTATAGAGAGACGCTCCGGGACACATGGCTACACCTTC
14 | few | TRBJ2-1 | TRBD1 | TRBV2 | CASKSGQGANEQFF | TGTGCCAGCAAATCGGGACAGGGGGCAAATGAGCAGTTCTTC
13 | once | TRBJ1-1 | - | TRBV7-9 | CASSLEAGSEAFF | TGTGCCAGCAGCTTAGAAGCAGGTTCTGAAGCTTTCTTT
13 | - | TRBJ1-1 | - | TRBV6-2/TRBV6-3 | CASSYREETEAFF | TGTGCCAGCAGTTACCGGGAGGAGACTGAAGCTTTCTTT
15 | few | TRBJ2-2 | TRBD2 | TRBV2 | CASRKLAGEAGELFF | TGTGCCAGCAGAAAGCTAGCGGGAGAGGCCGGGGAGCTGTTTTTT